One sample yielded the 28 T cell receptor beta chains listed below, sequenced in a study of T cell responses to AZD1222 COVID-19 vaccine. The repertoire was sequenced with immunoSEQ multiplex PCR; TCRdb's copy has only in-frame clones and lacks some. Altogether tens of thousands of clones are present, more than 90% being singletons, with the ten largest covering about 5.2%. The sample consisted of peripheral blood, taken on day 0 of AZD1222 vaccination. The receptors stem from an adult in good health.

The chain carries TRBV7-9 and TRBJ1-5; no clear D. V lost 1 base to trimming and J lost 0 bases, with 13 bases between them. The CDR3 is made up of 17 amino acids. Germline V gives CDR1 SEHNR, CDR2 FQNEAQ (reference sequence). The CDR3 DNA follows: TGTGCCAGCAGCTTAGGACGTCAAGCGGGTAGCAATCAGCCCCAGCATTTT. It translates to CASSLGRQAGSNQPQHF.

The chain carries TRBV28 and TRBJ1-2, with a tentative D call TRBD1 (6 bases). V was pared by 5 bases and J by 8 bases, with 12 bases between. The V gene's germline CDR1 is MDHEN and CDR2 SYDVKM. This CDR3 is built from 12 residues. The CDR3 coding sequence is TGTGCCAGCAGTCTACAGGGAGGGGGCTACACCTTC. Protein sequence: CASSLQGGGYTF.

The genes are TRBV6-5 and TRBJ1-1, with 8 bases lining up with TRBD1. CDR1 and CDR2 from the germline V gene are MNHEY and SVGAGI. J lost 8 bases, V lost 6 bases, and 8 bases had no gene match. The CDR3 spans 13 residues. The CDR3 sequence: CASRTPGTGEAFF. The CDR3, as DNA: TGTGCCAGCAGGACTCCTGGGACAGGAGAAGCTTTCTTT.

The chain joins TRBV19 to TRBJ1-1; D is perhaps TRBD1 (5 bases). The CDR3 covers 14 residues. V dropped 5 bases and J dropped 0 bases, with 10 bases sitting between them. The V gene's germline CDR1 is LNHDA and CDR2 SQIVND (reference sequence). This CDR3 reads CASSPPGVNTEAFF. CDR3 nucleotide sequence: TGTGCCAGTAGTCCTCCGGGGGTGAACACTGAAGCTTTCTTT.

This chain joins TRBV3-1 (or the pseudogene TRBV3-2) and TRBJ2-1; the match to TRBD2 covers 8 bases. The CDR3 sequence is 15 residues long. V was clipped by 0 bases and J by 8 bases; unmatched bases: 6. Germline assignment: CDR1 LGHDT and CDR2 YNNKEL (reference sequence). CDR3 protein: CASSQEGTRSYEQFF. DNA for the CDR3: TGTGCCAGCAGCCAAGAGGGGACTAGGTCTTATGAGCAGTTCTTC.

The V and J genes are TRBV28 and TRBJ1-3; TRBD1 aligns across 7 bases. Trimming removed 6 bases from V and 3 bases from J; junction bases left unmatched: 14. The CDR3 spans 17 residues. Per the germline V gene, CDR1 is MDHEN and CDR2 is SYDVKM. The CDR3: CASSGSGTAKLGNTIYF. The CDR3 DNA reads as TGTGCCAGCAGCGGGTCGGGGACAGCCAAACTTGGAAACACCATATATTTT.

This rearrangement joins TRBV5-1 to TRBJ2-1; 7 nucleotides agree with TRBD2. With V trimmed by 6 bases and J by 1 base, 7 bases remained unmatched. There are 15 residues in the CDR3. Germline V gene lookup returns CDR1 SGHRS and CDR2 YFSETQ. DNA of the CDR3: TGCGCCAGCATCGAAGGCGGGGGTTCCTACAATGAGCAGTTCTTC. This codes for CASIEGGGSYNEQFF.

V and J are TRBV5-1 and TRBJ1-6, with D possibly being TRBD1 (5 bases). The CDR3 spans 12 residues. Germline lookup yields CDR1 SGHRS and CDR2 YFSETQ. V lost 4 bases to trimming and J lost 9 bases, with 8 bases between them. The CDR3 sequence is CASSPQGSPLHF. CDR3 in DNA: TGCGCCAGCAGCCCCCAGGGTTCACCCCTCCACTTT.

In its sample, this clone was seen once. The chain combines TRBV5-4 with TRBJ2-5, with 7 nucleotides matching TRBD1. CDR1 is SGHNT, CDR2 YYREEE, per germline (reference sequence). V lost 4 bases, J lost 2 bases, and 5 bases stayed unmatched. CDR3 length equals 14 residues. The CDR3 protein is CASSRRQGQETQYF. Written as DNA, the CDR3 is TGTGCCAGCAGCCGTCGACAGGGTCAAGAGACCCAGTACTTC.

As regards this clone: This same CDR3 is encoded by further DNA sequences in the sample. The chain links TRBV14 to TRBJ1-1; a weak D match, TRBD1 (5 bases). CDR1 and CDR2 (germline): SGHDN, FVKESK. There are 14 residues in the CDR3. Trimming stripped 4 bases from V and 1 base from J, with 10 bases between. The CDR3 region has the DNA TGTGCCAGCAGCCCTCGGCAGGGGAACACTGAAGCTTTCTTT. Translating it yields CASSPRQGNTEAFF.

The chain carries TRBV29-1 and TRBJ1-6; 8 nucleotides align to TRBD1. The CDR3 spans 13 residues. V gave up 7 bases and J gave up 10 bases; unmatched junction bases: 9. The germline CDR1 and CDR2 sequences are SQVTM and ANQGSEA. The CDR3 DNA follows: TGCAGCGCTCGACAGGGGTTAAACTCACCCCTCCACTTT. It encodes CSARQGLNSPLHF.

Of note for this clone: Germline is not matched at one junction end, which may reflect a read error. J is TRBJ2-1 and V is TRBV7-9, with D tentatively TRBD1 (5 bases). The germline V gene encodes CDR1 SEHNR and CDR2 FQNEAQ (reference sequence). CDR3 length equals 17 residues. The CDR3 here is CASSLEAWGLSHNEQFF. The CDR3 coding sequence is TGTGCCAGCAGCTTAGAAGCGTGGGGCCTCTCCCACAATGAGCAGTTCTTC.

This chain uses TRBV15 with TRBJ2-5; D gene uncertain. CDR1 is LNHNV and CDR2 is YYDKDF in the germline V gene (reference sequence). Trimming removed 5 bases at V and 5 bases at J, with 6 bases between. CDR3 length: 11 amino acids. This chain's CDR3 is CATSPGETQYF. The CDR3 DNA follows: TGTGCCACCAGCCCCGGGGAGACCCAGTACTTC. The variable domain in full, completed from reference TRBV15 and TRBJ2-5, reads DAMVIQNPRYQVTQFGKPVTLSCSQTLNHNVMYWYQQKSSQAPKLLFHYYDKDFNNEADTPDNFQSRRPNTSFCFLDIRSPGLGDTAMYLCATSPGETQYFGPGTRLLVL.

The chain uses TRBV3-1 (or the pseudogene TRBV3-2) and TRBJ1-5, with D perhaps matching TRBD1 (5 bases). The CDR3 covers 13 residues. The germline V gene encodes CDR1 LGHDT and CDR2 YNNKEL (reference sequence). Trimming removed 3 bases at V and 4 bases at J, with 7 bases between. The DNA for the CDR3 is TGTGCCAGCAGCCAGTACAGGAATCAGCCCCAGCATTTT. Translation: CASSQYRNQPQHF.

This clone came up once. The rearrangement joins TRBV5-1 to TRBJ1-6; no firm D call. Germline loops: CDR1 SGHRS, CDR2 YFSETQ. The CDR3 loop spans 15 amino acids. V lost 3 bases and J 3 bases, leaving 10 bases between the germline ends. CDR3 nucleotide sequence: TGCGCCAGCAGCTATACAGACGACTATAATTCACCCCTCCACTTT. Translating gives CASSYTDDYNSPLHF.

V and J are TRBV19 and TRBJ1-2; tentatively, D is TRBD1 (6 bases). CDR1 and CDR2 from the germline V gene are LNHDA and SQIVND (reference sequence). Trimming stripped 1 base from V and 5 bases from J, with 11 bases between. The CDR3 spans 14 residues. The CDR3 region is CASSIVRTAYGYTF. The CDR3, as DNA: TGTGCCAGTAGTATAGTTCGGACAGCGTATGGCTACACCTTC.

V is TRBV3-1 (or the pseudogene TRBV3-2) and J is TRBJ2-2; D might be TRBD1 or TRBD2, each matching 6 bases. Germline values: CDR1 LGHDT, CDR2 YNNKEL (reference sequence). V shed 3 bases and J shed 4 bases, with 18 bases lying between them. This CDR3 is 17 amino acids long. The CDR3 sequence: CASSQGLEGGTTGELFF. The CDR3 nucleotides read TGTGCCAGCAGCCAGGGGTTAGAGGGGGGAACCACCGGGGAGCTGTTTTTT.

The J gene is TRBJ1-1, the V gene TRBV18, with D hard to call. The CDR3 is made up of 16 amino acids. Deletions cut 3 bases from V and 1 base from J, with 15 bases between. From germline, CDR1 is KGHSH and CDR2 LQKENI. DNA of the CDR3: TGTGCCAGCTCACCTCCATCACTGACGGCGAACACTGAAGCTTTCTTT. As protein: CASSPPSLTANTEAFF.

This chain connects TRBV28 to TRBJ1-5, with 7 bases fitting TRBD1. This CDR3 comprises 12 residues. The germline V gene encodes CDR1 MDHEN and CDR2 SYDVKM. With 6 bases clipped from V and 7 bases from J, the junction kept 3 bases outside the gene matches. CDR3 DNA: TGTGCCAGCAGAGGGGGCGGACAGCCCCAGCATTTT. Translated, it gives CASRGGGQPQHF.

This chain links TRBV6-2 or TRBV6-3 with TRBJ2-3, with 7 bases matching TRBD2. Germline V gene sequence: CDR1 MNHEY, CDR2 SVGEGT. The CDR3 spans 15 residues. V lost 0 bases, J lost 4 bases, and 4 bases stayed unmatched. The CDR3 bases are TGTGCCAGCAGTTACTCTCCGGGAGGAGCAGATACGCAGTATTTT. This codes for CASSYSPGGADTQYF.

This chain uses TRBV7-3 with TRBJ2-3, with D perhaps matching TRBD2 (6 bases). The V end was cut by 5 bases, the J end by 8 bases, with 17 bases between. This CDR3 region has 14 residues. The germline V gene encodes CDR1 SGHTA and CDR2 FQGTGA. Here the CDR3 DNA reads TGTGCCAGCAGCCCGGGACTTCACGACCTTACGCAGTATTTT. It encodes CASSPGLHDLTQYF.

This clone was detected once. The chain couples TRBV5-1 to TRBJ2-3; D gene ambiguous. CDR3 length equals 17 residues. Germline assignment: CDR1 SGHRS and CDR2 YFSETQ. Trimming took off 4 bases at V and 3 bases at J, with 21 bases between the two ends. For the CDR3, the DNA is TGCGCCAGCAGCGCCCAGGACCGAATTGTTTCAACAGATACGCAGTATTTT. Translation gives CASSAQDRIVSTDTQYF.

This chain joins TRBV28 and TRBJ2-5; the D gene is possibly TRBD2 (6 bases). Trimming cost V 4 bases and J 2 bases, with 17 bases left between them. Germline lookup yields CDR1 MDHEN and CDR2 SYDVKM. The CDR3 is 16 residues long. In DNA form, the CDR3 reads TGTGCCAGCAGTTCGATGCTCGGGGGAAAGCAAGAGACCCAGTACTTC. It is translated as CASSSMLGGKQETQYF.

The V call is TRBV7-8, the J call TRBJ1-4; 9 bases line up with TRBD1. Germline CDR1 is SGHVS and CDR2 is FQNEAQ. V lost 1 base, J lost 1 base, and 4 bases stayed unmatched. The CDR3 consists of 17 residues. The CDR3 spells CASSLVTGGGTNEKLFF. The DNA of the CDR3 is TGTGCCAGCAGCTTAGTGACAGGGGGGGGAACTAATGAAAAACTGTTTTTT.

As to this clone: The junction does not match germline at one end; this may be a read error. The V call is TRBV7-7, the J call TRBJ2-2; the D gene could be TRBD1 or TRBD2 (5 bases each). Germline CDR1 is SSHAT and CDR2 is FNYEAQ (reference sequence). The CDR3 is 14 residues long. In DNA, the CDR3 is TGTGCTAGCAGAGCAGAGGGGTCAACCGGGGAGCTGTTTTTT. Amino acid sequence: CASRAEGSTGELFF.

This clone was recorded only once. This chain joins TRBV5-6 and TRBJ2-7; D is possibly TRBD1 (5 bases). CDR3 length equals 13 residues. V was pared by 4 bases and J by 2 bases, with 10 bases between. Germline CDR1 SGHDT, CDR2 YYEEEE. The CDR3 bases are TGTGCCAGCAGCGACAGAGTCACCTACGAGCAGTACTTC. As protein: CASSDRVTYEQYF. The full variable domain, rest sourced from reference TRBV5-6 and TRBJ2-7, is DAGVTQSPTHLIKTRGQQVTLRCSPKSGHDTVSWYQQALGQGPQFIFQYYEEEERQRGNFPDRFSGHQFPNYSSELNVNALLLGDSALYLCASSDRVTYEQYFGPGTRLTVT.

This chain joins TRBV5-8 and TRBJ2-1, with 8 bases lining up with TRBD1. Germline loops: CDR1 SGHTS, CDR2 YDEGEE. Trimming at V came to 6 bases and at J to 5 bases, leaving 10 bases not matched to a gene. This CDR3 contains 15 residues. CDR3 loop: CASNPGQGKDNEQFF. CDR3 DNA sequence: TGTGCCAGCAACCCAGGACAGGGTAAGGACAATGAGCAGTTCTTC.

This clone was detected once. The CDR3, as DNA: TGTGCCAACAAGAAACAAACGAACACCGGGGAGCTGTTTTTT. Translated: CANKKQTNTGELFF. The genes are TRBV6-5 and TRBJ2-2; no reliable D call. Looked up from germline, CDR1 is MNHEY and CDR2 is SVGAGI. The V end was cut by 10 bases, the J end by 0 bases, with 12 bases between. The CDR3 length is 14 residues.